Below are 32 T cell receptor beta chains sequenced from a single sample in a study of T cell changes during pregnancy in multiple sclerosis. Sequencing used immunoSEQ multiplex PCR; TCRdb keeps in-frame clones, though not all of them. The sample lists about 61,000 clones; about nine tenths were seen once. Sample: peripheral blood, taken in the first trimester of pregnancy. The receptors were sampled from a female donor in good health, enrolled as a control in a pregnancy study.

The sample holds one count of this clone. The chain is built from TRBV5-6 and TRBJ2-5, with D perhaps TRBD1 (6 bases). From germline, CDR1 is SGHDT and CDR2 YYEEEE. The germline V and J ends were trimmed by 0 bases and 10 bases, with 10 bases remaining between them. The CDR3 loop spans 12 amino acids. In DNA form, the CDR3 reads TGTGCCAGCAGCTTGGGAGGGGGTAACCAGTACTTC. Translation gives CASSLGGGNQYF.

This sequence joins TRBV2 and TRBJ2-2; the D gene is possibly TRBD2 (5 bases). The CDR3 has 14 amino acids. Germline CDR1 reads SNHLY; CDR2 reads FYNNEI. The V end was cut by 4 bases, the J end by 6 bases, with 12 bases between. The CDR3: CASSGGYGAGELFF. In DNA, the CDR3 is TGTGCCAGCAGTGGGGGATACGGGGCCGGGGAGCTGTTTTTT.

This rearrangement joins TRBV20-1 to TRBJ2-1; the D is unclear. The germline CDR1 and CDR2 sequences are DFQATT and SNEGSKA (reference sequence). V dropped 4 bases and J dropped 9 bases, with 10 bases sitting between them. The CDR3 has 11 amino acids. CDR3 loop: CSAIIWSEQFF. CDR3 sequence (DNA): TGCAGTGCTATTATTTGGAGTGAGCAGTTCTTC.

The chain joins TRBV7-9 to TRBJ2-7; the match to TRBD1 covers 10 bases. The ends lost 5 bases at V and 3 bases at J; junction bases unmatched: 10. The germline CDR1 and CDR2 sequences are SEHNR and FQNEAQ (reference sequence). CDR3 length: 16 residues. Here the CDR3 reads CASSTADRGYLYEQYF. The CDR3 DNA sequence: TGTGCCAGCAGCACAGCGGACAGGGGGTATCTCTACGAGCAGTACTTC.

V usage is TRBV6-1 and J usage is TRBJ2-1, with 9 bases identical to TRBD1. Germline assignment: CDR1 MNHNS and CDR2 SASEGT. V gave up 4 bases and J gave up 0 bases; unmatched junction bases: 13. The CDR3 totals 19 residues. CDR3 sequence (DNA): TGTGCCAGCAGTGCGTACAAAGGGGGACAGGGCCTCTCCTACAATGAGCAGTTCTTC. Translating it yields CASSAYKGGQGLSYNEQFF.

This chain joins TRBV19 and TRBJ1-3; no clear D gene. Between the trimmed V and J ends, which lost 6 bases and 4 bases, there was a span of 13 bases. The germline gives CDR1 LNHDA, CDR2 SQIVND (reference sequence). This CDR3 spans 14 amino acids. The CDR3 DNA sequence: TGTGCCAGTAGCACCGACACTTACGGAAACACCATATATTTT. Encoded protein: CASSTDTYGNTIYF.

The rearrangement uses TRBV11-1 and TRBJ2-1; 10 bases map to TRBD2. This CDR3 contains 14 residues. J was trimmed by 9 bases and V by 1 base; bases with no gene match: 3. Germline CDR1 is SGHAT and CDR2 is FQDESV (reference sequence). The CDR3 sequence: CASSLERLAGEQFF. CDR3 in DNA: TGTGCCAGCAGCTTAGAGAGACTAGCGGGTGAGCAGTTCTTC.

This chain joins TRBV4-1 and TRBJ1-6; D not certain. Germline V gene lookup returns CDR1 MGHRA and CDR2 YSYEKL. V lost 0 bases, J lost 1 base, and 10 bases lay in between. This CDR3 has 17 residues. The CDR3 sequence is CASSQDPGLSYNSPLHF. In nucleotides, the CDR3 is TGCGCCAGCAGCCAAGATCCGGGTCTTTCCTATAATTCACCCCTCCACTTT.

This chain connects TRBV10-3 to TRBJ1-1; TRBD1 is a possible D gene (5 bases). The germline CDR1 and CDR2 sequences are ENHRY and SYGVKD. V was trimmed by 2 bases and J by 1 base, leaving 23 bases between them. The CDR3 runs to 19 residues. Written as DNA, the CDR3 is TGTGCCATCAGTGAGAGTCTAGGGGCCGGTCCCAATCCGAACACTGAAGCTTTCTTT. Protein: CAISESLGAGPNPNTEAFF.

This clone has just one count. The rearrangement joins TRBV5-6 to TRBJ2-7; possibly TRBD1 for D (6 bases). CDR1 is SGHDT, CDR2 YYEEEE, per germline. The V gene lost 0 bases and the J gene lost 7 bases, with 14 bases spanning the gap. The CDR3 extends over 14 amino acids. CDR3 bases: TGTGCCAGCAGCTTGGGACAGGATTGGAGAGAGCAGTACTTC. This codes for CASSLGQDWREQYF. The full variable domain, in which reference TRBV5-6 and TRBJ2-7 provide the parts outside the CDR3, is DAGVTQSPTHLIKTRGQQVTLRCSPKSGHDTVSWYQQALGQGPQFIFQYYEEEERQRGNFPDRFSGHQFPNYSSELNVNALLLGDSALYLCASSLGQDWREQYFGPGTRLTVT.

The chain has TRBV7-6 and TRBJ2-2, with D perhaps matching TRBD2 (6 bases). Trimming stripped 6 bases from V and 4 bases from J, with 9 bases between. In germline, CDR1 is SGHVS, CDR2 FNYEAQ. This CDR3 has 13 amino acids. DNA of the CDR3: TGTGCCAGCAGTGGAGGGTCCACCGGGGAGCTGTTTTTT. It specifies CASSGGSTGELFF.

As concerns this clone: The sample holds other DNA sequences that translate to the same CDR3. The CDR3, as DNA: TGTGCCAGCAGTTCGGGTGGGACTGAAGCTTTCTTT. Amino acids: CASSSGGTEAFF. The chain carries TRBV27 and TRBJ1-1; no clear D gene. This CDR3 contains 12 residues. Trimming stripped 4 bases from V and 5 bases from J, with 8 bases between. CDR1 is MNHEY and CDR2 is SMNVEV in the germline V gene (reference sequence).

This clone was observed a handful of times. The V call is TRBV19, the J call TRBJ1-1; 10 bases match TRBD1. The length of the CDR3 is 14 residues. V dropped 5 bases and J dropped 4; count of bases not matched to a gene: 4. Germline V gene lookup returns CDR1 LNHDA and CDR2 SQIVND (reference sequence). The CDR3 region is CASSLRTGGTEAFF. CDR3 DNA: TGTGCCAGTAGTCTTCGGACAGGGGGCACTGAAGCTTTCTTT.

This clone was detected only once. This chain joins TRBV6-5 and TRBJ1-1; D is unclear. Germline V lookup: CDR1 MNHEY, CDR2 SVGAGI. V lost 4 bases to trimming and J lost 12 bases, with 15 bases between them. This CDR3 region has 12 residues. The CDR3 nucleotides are TGTGCCAGCAGTTCTCAGACAAAGGAATCTTTCTTT. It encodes CASSSQTKESFF.

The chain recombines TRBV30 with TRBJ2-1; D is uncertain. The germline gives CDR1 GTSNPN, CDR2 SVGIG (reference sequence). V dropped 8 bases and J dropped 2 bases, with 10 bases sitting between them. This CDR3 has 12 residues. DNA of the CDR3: TGTGCCGGAACTACGGCCTACAATGAGCAGTTCTTC. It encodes CAGTTAYNEQFF.

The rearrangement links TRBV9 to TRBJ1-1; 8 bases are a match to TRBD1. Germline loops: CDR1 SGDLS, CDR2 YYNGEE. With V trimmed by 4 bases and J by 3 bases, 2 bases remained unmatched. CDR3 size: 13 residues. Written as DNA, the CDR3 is TGTGCCAGCAGCTCGACAGGGGACACTGAAGCTTTCTTT. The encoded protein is CASSSTGDTEAFF.

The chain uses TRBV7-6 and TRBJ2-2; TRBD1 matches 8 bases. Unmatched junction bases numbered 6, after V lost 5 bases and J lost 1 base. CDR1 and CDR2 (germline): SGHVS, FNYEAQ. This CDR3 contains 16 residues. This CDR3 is CASSPTGTGNTGELFF. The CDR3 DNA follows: TGTGCCAGCAGCCCAACCGGGACAGGGAACACCGGGGAGCTGTTTTTT. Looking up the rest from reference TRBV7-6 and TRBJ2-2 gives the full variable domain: GAGVSQSPRYKVTKRGQDVALRCDPISGHVSLYWYRQALGQGPEFLTYFNYEAQQDKSGLPNDRFSAERPEGSISTLTIQRTEQRDSAMYRCASSPTGTGNTGELFFGEGSRLTVL.

The CDR3 sequence is CASSQGRNQPQHF. The CDR3 coding sequence is TGTGCCAGCAGCCAAGGGCGCAATCAGCCCCAGCATTTT. This sequence joins TRBV4-2 and TRBJ1-5; the D is unclear. This CDR3 is 13 amino acids long. Per germline, CDR1 LGHNA and CDR2 YNFKEQ. Deletions cut 1 base from V and 2 bases from J, with 3 bases between.

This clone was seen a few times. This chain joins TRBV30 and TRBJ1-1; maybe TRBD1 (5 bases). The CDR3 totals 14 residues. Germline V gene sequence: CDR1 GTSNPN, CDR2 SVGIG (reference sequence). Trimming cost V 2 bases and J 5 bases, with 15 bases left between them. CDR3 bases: TGTGCCTGGAGTAGCCCAGGGTTTGATACTGAAGCTTTCTTT. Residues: CAWSSPGFDTEAFF.

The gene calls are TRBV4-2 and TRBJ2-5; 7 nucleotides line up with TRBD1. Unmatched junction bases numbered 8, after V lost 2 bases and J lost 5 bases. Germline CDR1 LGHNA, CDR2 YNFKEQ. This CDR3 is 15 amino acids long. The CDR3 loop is CASSQIDRDGETQYF. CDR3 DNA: TGTGCCAGCAGCCAAATAGACAGGGACGGGGAGACCCAGTACTTC.

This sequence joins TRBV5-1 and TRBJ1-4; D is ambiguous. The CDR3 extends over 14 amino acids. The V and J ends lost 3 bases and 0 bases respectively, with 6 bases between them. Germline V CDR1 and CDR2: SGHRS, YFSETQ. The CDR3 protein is CASSSVATNEKLFF. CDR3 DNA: TGCGCCAGCAGCTCCGTAGCAACTAATGAAAAACTGTTTTTT.

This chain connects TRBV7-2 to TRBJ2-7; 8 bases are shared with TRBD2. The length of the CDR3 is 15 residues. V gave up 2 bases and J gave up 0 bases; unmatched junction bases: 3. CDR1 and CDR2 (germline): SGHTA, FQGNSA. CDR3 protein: CASSLFGGDSYEQYF. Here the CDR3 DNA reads TGTGCCAGCAGCTTATTCGGGGGGGACTCCTACGAGCAGTACTTC.

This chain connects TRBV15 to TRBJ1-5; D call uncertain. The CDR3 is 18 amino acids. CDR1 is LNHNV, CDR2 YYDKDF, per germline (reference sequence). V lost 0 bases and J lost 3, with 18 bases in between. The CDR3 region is CATSRDSTAQFINQPQHF. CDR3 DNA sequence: TGTGCCACCAGCAGAGATAGCACGGCTCAGTTCATCAATCAGCCCCAGCATTTT.

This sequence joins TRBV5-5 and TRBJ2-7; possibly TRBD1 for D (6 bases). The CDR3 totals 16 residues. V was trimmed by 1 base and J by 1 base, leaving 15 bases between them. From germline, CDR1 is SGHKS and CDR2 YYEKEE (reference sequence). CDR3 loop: CASSLSGVLGSYEQYF. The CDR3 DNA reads TGTGCCAGCAGCTTGTCAGGGGTCTTAGGTTCCTACGAGCAGTACTTC.

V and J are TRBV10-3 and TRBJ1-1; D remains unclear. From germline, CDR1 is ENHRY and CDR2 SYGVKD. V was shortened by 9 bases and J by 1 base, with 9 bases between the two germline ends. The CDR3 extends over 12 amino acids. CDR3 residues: CAMSQSNTEAFF. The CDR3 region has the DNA TGTGCCATGTCCCAGTCGAACACTGAAGCTTTCTTT.

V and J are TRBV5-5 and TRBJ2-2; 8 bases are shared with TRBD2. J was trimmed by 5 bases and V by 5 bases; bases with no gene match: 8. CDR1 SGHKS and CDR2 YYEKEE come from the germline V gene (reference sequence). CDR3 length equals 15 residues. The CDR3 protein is CASRRSGGGTGELFF. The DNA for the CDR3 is TGTGCCAGCAGAAGGTCCGGGGGGGGAACCGGGGAGCTGTTTTTT.

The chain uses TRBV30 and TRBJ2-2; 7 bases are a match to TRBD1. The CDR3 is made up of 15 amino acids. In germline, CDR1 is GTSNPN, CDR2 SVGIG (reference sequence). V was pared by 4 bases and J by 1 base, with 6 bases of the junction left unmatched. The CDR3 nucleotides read TGTGCCTGGACTATGGGACAGCTGAACACCGGGGAGCTGTTTTTT. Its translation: CAWTMGQLNTGELFF.

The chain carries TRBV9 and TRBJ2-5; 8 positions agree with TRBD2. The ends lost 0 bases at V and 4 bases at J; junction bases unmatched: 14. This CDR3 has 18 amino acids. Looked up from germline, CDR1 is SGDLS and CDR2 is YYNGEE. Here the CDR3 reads CASSVDVAGNQRGETQYF. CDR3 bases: TGTGCCAGCAGCGTAGACGTAGCGGGGAACCAACGAGGAGAGACCCAGTACTTC.

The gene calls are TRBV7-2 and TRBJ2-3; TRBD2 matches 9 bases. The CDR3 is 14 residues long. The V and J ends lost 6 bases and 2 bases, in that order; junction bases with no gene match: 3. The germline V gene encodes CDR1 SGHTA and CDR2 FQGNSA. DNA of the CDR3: TGTGCCAGCAGACCTAGCGGGGCCACAGATACGCAGTATTTT. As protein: CASRPSGATDTQYF. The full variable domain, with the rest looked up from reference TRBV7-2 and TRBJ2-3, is GAGVSQSPSNKVTEKGKDVELRCDPISGHTALYWYRQSLGQGLEFLIYFQGNSAPDKSGLPSDRFSAERTGGSVSTLTIQRTQQEDSAVYLCASRPSGATDTQYFGPGTRLTVL.

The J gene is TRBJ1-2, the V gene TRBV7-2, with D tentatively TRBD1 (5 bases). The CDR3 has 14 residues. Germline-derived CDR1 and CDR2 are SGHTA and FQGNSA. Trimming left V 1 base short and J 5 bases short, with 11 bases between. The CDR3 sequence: CASSLVAGLYGYTF. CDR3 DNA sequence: TGTGCCAGCAGCTTAGTAGCAGGGCTATATGGCTACACCTTC.

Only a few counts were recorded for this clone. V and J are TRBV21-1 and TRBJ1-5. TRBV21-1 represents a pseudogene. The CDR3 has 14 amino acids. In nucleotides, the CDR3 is TGTGCCAGCAGCAAATGGATTAGCCCGCAGCCCCAGCATTTT. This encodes CASSKWISPQPQHF.

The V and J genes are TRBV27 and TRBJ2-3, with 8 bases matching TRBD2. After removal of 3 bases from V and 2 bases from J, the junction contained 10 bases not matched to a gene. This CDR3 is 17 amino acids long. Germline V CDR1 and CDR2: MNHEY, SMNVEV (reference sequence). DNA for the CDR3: TGTGCCAGCAGTTTCCTTTTTGAGCGGGGGACCACAGATACGCAGTATTTT. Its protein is CASSFLFERGTTDTQYF.